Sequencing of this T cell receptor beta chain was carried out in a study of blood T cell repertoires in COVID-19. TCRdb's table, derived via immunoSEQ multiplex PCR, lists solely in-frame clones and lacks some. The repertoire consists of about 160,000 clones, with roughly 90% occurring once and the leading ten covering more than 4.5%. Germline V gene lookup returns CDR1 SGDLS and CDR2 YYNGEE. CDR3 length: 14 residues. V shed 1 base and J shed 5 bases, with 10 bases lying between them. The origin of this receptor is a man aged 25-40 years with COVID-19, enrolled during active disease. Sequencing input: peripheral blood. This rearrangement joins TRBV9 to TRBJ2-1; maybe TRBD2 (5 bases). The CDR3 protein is CASSVIPGNNEQFF. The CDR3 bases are TGTGCCAGCAGCGTAATCCCGGGAAACAATGAGCAGTTCTTC.